The clone carrying this T cell receptor (beta chain) is deemed medium-sized. Its antigen is not known. V dropped 4 bases and J dropped 9 bases, with 7 bases sitting between them. The CDR3 runs to 11 residues. In germline, CDR1 is SGHDT, CDR2 YYEEEE. A v3.0 immunoSEQ assay was performed at survey level. Assay used: immunoSEQ multiplex PCR; TCRdb lists only in-frame clones, some missing. The sample contains under 20,000 clones, 75% to 85% of which appear only once. Among participants with HIV, every one received treatment in the United States. DNA was extracted from approximately 1-10 million thawed cryopreserved PBMC. The data belong to a study of long-term antiretroviral therapy in people with HIV. Overall study results and limits: Clones that expanded before ART (that is, prior to treatment) dominated the repertoire at all time points.

The TCR was taken from a man aged 18 to 30 with HIV. The sample consisted of unsorted PBMCs, taken 0.1 years before starting antiretroviral therapy. The chain joins TRBV5-6 to TRBJ2-2; D is uncertain. CDR3 residues: CASSTPRELFF. The CDR3 DNA follows: TGTGCCAGCAGCACCCCGCGGGAGCTGTTTTTT.